This is a list of T cell receptor beta chains from one sample in a study of cytomegalovirus exposure and HLA in healthy donors. Profiling relied on immunoSEQ multiplex PCR, and the TCRdb table lists in-frame clones only, not all of them. The sample has around 130,000 clones; approximately 82% are singletons. Sequenced: PBMCs. Receptors originate from a boy aged 2-9 years in good health and CMV-seronegative. Each CDR3 is given with its conserved first and last residue. Fields, in order: clone size, V gene, J gene, D gene, CDR3 protein, CDR3 DNA. The D gene is left open where the match is weak. Size is stated for part of the rows, as once, few or many counts, or as a class when the clone is expanded.

>NA|TRBV5-4|TRBJ1-5|TRBD1
CASSATPQGANQPQHF
TGTGCCAGCAGCGCGACTCCACAGGGGGCAAATCAGCCCCAGCATTTT
>NA|TRBV29-1|TRBJ1-2|TRBD1
CSVVPGTGLNYGYTF
TGCAGCGTTGTCCCGGGGACAGGCTTAAACTATGGCTACACCTTC
>NA|TRBV30|TRBJ2-5|NA
CAWSGGSQETQYF
TGTGCCTGGAGTGGCGGGTCACAAGAGACCCAGTACTTC
>NA|TRBV2|TRBJ2-2|NA
CASHTGRTNTGELFF
TGTGCCAGCCACACTGGGAGGACGAACACCGGGGAGCTGTTTTTT
>NA|TRBV9|TRBJ1-1|NA
CASSADSSGTEAFF
TGTGCCAGCAGCGCGGACAGTTCGGGGACTGAAGCTTTCTTT
>NA|TRBV7-3|TRBJ2-5|TRBD2
CASSRTSGNQETQYF
TGTGCCAGCAGCCGGACTAGCGGGAACCAAGAGACCCAGTACTTC
>NA|TRBV2|TRBJ2-1|NA
CASTGERTRGEQFF
TGTGCCAGCACGGGGGAGCGAACAAGGGGTGAGCAGTTCTTC
>NA|TRBV2|TRBJ2-1|TRBD1
CASSYGQGRSSYNEQFF
TGTGCCAGCAGTTACGGACAGGGTAGGAGCTCCTACAATGAGCAGTTCTTC
>NA|TRBV29-1|TRBJ2-2|TRBD2
CSVEDGLAAVTGELFF
TGCAGCGTTGAGGACGGACTAGCGGCTGTCACCGGGGAGCTGTTTTTT
>NA|TRBV7-6|TRBJ2-1|NA
CASSLRDKQFF
TGTGCCAGCAGCTTACGAGACAAGCAGTTCTTC
>NA|TRBV6-4|TRBJ2-1|NA
CASKSDSGSYNEQFF
TGTGCCAGCAAATCAGATAGCGGCTCCTACAATGAGCAGTTCTTC
>NA|TRBV6-4|TRBJ2-1|TRBD2
CASSASGGAADEQFF
TGTGCCAGCAGTGCTAGCGGGGGGGCCGCGGATGAGCAGTTCTTC
>NA|TRBV5-8|TRBJ2-2|TRBD2
CASSPWSASGRYNTGELFF
TGTGCCAGCAGCCCCTGGTCGGCTAGCGGGAGGTACAACACCGGGGAGCTGTTTTTT
>NA|TRBV19|TRBJ1-1|NA
CASSTDRRDTEAFF
TGTGCCAGTAGTACCGACAGGCGGGACACTGAAGCTTTCTTT
>NA|TRBV6-5|TRBJ2-2|NA
CASSYLDTGGELFF
TGTGCCAGCAGTTACCTCGATACAGGTGGGGAGCTGTTTTTT
>NA|TRBV6-1|TRBJ2-3|TRBD2
CASSEEGRGGGTDTQYF
TGTGCCAGCAGTGAAGAGGGGAGGGGTGGGGGCACAGATACGCAGTATTTT
>NA|TRBV7-9|TRBJ2-2|NA
CASSLALAGELFF
TGTGCCAGCAGCCTCGCGTTGGCCGGGGAGCTGTTTTTT
>NA|TRBV10-1|TRBJ2-7|TRBD1
CASRRTGYYGGQYF
TGCGCCAGCAGGCGGACAGGATACTACGGAGGGCAGTACTTC
>NA|TRBV7-9|TRBJ1-1|NA
CASRPGHPNTEAFF
TGTGCCAGCAGGCCGGGACACCCGAACACTGAAGCTTTCTTT
>NA|TRBV4-3|TRBJ2-1|TRBD1
CASSPRDGTAYNEQFF
TGCGCCAGCAGCCCGCGTGACGGGACAGCTTACAATGAGCAGTTCTTC
>NA|TRBV7-9|TRBJ2-1|NA
CASSLGRTMIPYNEQFF
TGTGCCAGCAGCTTAGGTCGGACTATGATCCCCTACAATGAGCAGTTCTTC
>NA|TRBV7-9|TRBJ2-4|TRBD2
CASSPRLAGLAKNIQYF
TGTGCCAGCAGCCCCCGACTAGCGGGACTAGCCAAAAACATTCAGTACTTC
>NA|TRBV5-6|TRBJ2-1|NA
CASSLDSYYNEQFF
TGTGCCAGCAGCTTGGACAGTTATTACAATGAGCAGTTCTTC
>NA|TRBV6-4|TRBJ2-1|TRBD2
CASSPGLSGSNEQFF
TGTGCCAGCAGCCCGGGGCTTAGCGGGAGCAATGAGCAGTTCTTC
>NA|TRBV18|TRBJ1-1|NA
CASSPFDSLNTEAFF
TGTGCCAGCTCACCTTTCGACAGTTTGAACACTGAAGCTTTCTTT
>once|TRBV6-5|TRBJ2-7|NA
CASSYAGTLYEQYF
TGTGCCAGCAGTTACGCGGGGACTCTCTACGAGCAGTACTTC
>NA|TRBV11-2|TRBJ2-7|NA
CASSLRGRTDEQYF
TGTGCCAGCAGCTTACGAGGGAGGACCGACGAGCAGTACTTC
>NA|TRBV6-1|TRBJ1-1|NA
CASSEPVGLNTEAFF
TGTGCCAGCAGTGAACCCGTTGGGCTGAACACTGAAGCTTTCTTT
>NA|TRBV27|TRBJ2-3|NA
CASSLWGGLTDTQYF
TGTGCCAGCAGTTTATGGGGGGGCCTCACAGATACGCAGTATTTT
>NA|TRBV7-2|TRBJ1-1|NA
CASSFGRMNTEAFF
TGTGCCAGCAGCTTTGGCAGAATGAACACTGAAGCTTTCTTT
>NA|TRBV7-2|TRBJ2-2|NA
CASSPISTGELFF
TGTGCCAGCAGTCCAATTAGCACCGGGGAGCTGTTTTTT
>NA|TRBV6-1|TRBJ1-1|TRBD1
CASSDVGQGMNTEAFF
TGTGCCAGCAGTGACGTGGGACAGGGGATGAACACTGAAGCTTTCTTT
>NA|TRBV19|TRBJ1-5|NA
CASSISRGNQPQHF
TGTGCCAGTAGTATCTCCCGGGGCAATCAGCCCCAGCATTTT
>NA|TRBV7-9|TRBJ2-2|TRBD2
CASIPGLGILDTGELFF
TGTGCCAGCATCCCGGGACTAGGCATATTAGACACCGGGGAGCTGTTTTTT
>NA|TRBV5-1|TRBJ2-1|NA
CASSANRGGEQFF
TGCGCCAGCAGCGCAAACAGGGGAGGTGAGCAGTTCTTC
>NA|TRBV5-1|TRBJ1-1|TRBD1
CASSFRTGGSMNTEAFF
TGCGCCAGCAGCTTCCGGACAGGGGGCTCCATGAACACTGAAGCTTTCTTT
>NA|TRBV7-6|TRBJ2-3|TRBD2
CASSSGLAGAITDTQYF
TGTGCCAGCAGCTCGGGACTAGCGGGAGCGATTACAGATACGCAGTATTTT
>NA|TRBV6-5|TRBJ1-1|NA
CASSYDRAEAFF
TGTGCCAGCAGTTACGACAGAGCTGAAGCTTTCTTT
>NA|TRBV2|TRBJ2-5|TRBD2
CASSGGRGAGQYF
TGTGCCAGCAGCGGGGGGAGGGGTGCGGGGCAGTACTTC
>NA|TRBV7-9|TRBJ2-7|NA
CSSSLFYEQYF
TGTTCCAGCAGCCTATTCTACGAGCAGTACTTC
>few|TRBV10-3|TRBJ2-1|TRBD2
CAIRPSGGSNEQFF
TGTGCCATCAGGCCTAGCGGGGGGTCCAATGAGCAGTTCTTC
>NA|TRBV7-9|TRBJ2-5|TRBD1
CSSSYRTGTGTETQYF
TGTTCCAGCAGTTATCGCACCGGGACAGGGACAGAGACCCAGTACTTC
>NA|TRBV9|TRBJ1-3|NA
CASSVGSSGNTIYF
TGTGCCAGCAGCGTTGGGAGTTCTGGAAACACCATATATTTT
>NA|TRBV29-1|TRBJ1-2|TRBD1
CSVESGDRANYGYTF
TGCAGCGTTGAAAGCGGGGACAGGGCCAACTATGGCTACACCTTC
>NA|TRBV18|TRBJ1-1|TRBD1
CASSPQTGDTEAFF
TGTGCCAGCTCACCGCAAACAGGGGACACTGAAGCTTTCTTT
>NA|TRBV5-6|TRBJ2-1|NA
CASSLVARYNEQFF
TGTGCCAGCAGCTTGGTAGCGCGTTACAATGAGCAGTTCTTC
>few|TRBV7-2|TRBJ2-1|TRBD2
CASSRLAGDFYNEQFF
TGTGCCAGCAGCCGACTAGCGGGAGACTTCTACAATGAGCAGTTCTTC
>NA|TRBV19|TRBJ1-2|TRBD1
CASHEQGTYGYTF
TGTGCCAGTCACGAACAGGGGACCTATGGCTACACCTTC
>NA|TRBV7-9|TRBJ1-1|NA
CASSFLGGLNTEAFF
TGTGCCAGCAGCTTTTTGGGGGGGCTGAACACTGAAGCTTTCTTT
>NA|TRBV19|TRBJ2-3|TRBD2
CASSRSGGTDTQYF
TGTGCCAGTAGCCGTAGCGGGGGCACAGATACGCAGTATTTT
>once|TRBV19|TRBJ2-4|TRBD2
CASSTGLAVSKNIQYF
TGTGCCAGTAGTACCGGACTAGCGGTATCCAAAAACATTCAGTACTTC
>NA|TRBV7-9|TRBJ1-5|NA
CASSLDAPGNNQPQHF
TGTGCCAGCAGCTTAGACGCCCCAGGGAACAATCAGCCCCAGCATTTT
>NA|TRBV7-9|TRBJ1-1|TRBD1
CSSSSSRGLMNTEAFF
TGTTCCAGCAGCTCATCCAGGGGGCTCATGAACACTGAAGCTTTCTTT
>NA|TRBV18|TRBJ2-5|TRBD1
CASSPPWAGGPETQYF
TGTGCCAGCTCACCACCTTGGGCAGGGGGTCCAGAGACCCAGTACTTC
>NA|TRBV5-6|TRBJ1-2|NA
CASSLTATYGYTF
TGTGCCAGCAGCTTAACAGCAACCTATGGCTACACCTTC
>NA|TRBV4-3|TRBJ2-5|TRBD1
CASSQGNGRQGGEQYF
TGCGCCAGCAGCCAAGGGAACGGCCGACAGGGCGGAGAGCAGTACTTC
>NA|TRBV6-6|TRBJ1-6|NA
CASSYSAGQGNSPLHF
TGTGCCAGCAGTTACTCTGCGGGTCAGGGGAATTCACCCCTCCACTTT
>NA|TRBV13|TRBJ2-1|NA
CASSLGRERINEQFF
TGTGCCAGCAGCTTAGGACGGGAGCGAATCAATGAGCAGTTCTTC